A selection of T cell receptor beta chains follows, all from one sample in a study of PD-1 and CTLA-4 blockade in melanoma. The protocol was immunoSEQ multiplex PCR, while the TCRdb copy is restricted to in-frame clones and leaves out a portion. The data show tens of thousands of clones, with 88% seen just once and around 6.7% held by the top ten. Sequenced here: CD8+ T cells from peripheral blood, sampled from a patient given anti-PD-1 treatment. The receptors stem from a human donor with melanoma. CDR3s include the opening cysteine and the closing phenylalanine or tryptophan. Each record gives: V gene, D gene, J gene, clone size, CDR3 protein, CDR3 DNA. A D gene is named only where the DNA matches it firmly. Clone size appears in some rows only: once, few, many, or a class for an expanded clone.

TRBV9	-	TRBJ1-6	-	CASSVGDNSPLHF	TGTGCCAGCAGCGTAGGGGACAATTCACCCCTCCACTTT
TRBV29-1	TRBD1	TRBJ1-5	once	CSVRDRENQPQHF	TGCAGCGTGCGGGACAGGGAAAATCAGCCCCAGCATTTT
TRBV7-9	-	TRBJ2-7	-	CASSFITGRVYEQYF	TGTGCCAGCAGCTTTATCACAGGTCGGGTTTACGAGCAGTACTTC
TRBV6-2/TRBV6-3	TRBD1	TRBJ2-7	-	CASSYGTGGSYEQYF	TGTGCCAGCAGTTACGGGACAGGAGGGTCCTACGAGCAGTACTTC
TRBV18	-	TRBJ2-3	-	CASSPGLVSTDTQYF	TGTGCCAGCTCACCAGGGTTGGTTAGCACAGATACGCAGTATTTT
TRBV7-8	TRBD1	TRBJ1-1	once	CASSGTGRTEAFF	TGTGCCAGCAGCGGGACAGGTCGCACTGAAGCTTTCTTT
TRBV3-1/TRBV3-2	-	TRBJ1-3	-	CASSQDPGASGNTIYF	TGTGCCAGCAGCCAAGATCCGGGCGCCTCTGGAAACACCATATATTTT
TRBV6-5	-	TRBJ1-1	-	CASRVQVGGTEAFF	TGTGCCAGCAGGGTACAGGTAGGAGGCACTGAAGCTTTCTTT
TRBV6-5	TRBD2	TRBJ2-7	-	CASSYRGGGYEQYF	TGTGCCAGCAGTTACCGCGGGGGGGGTTACGAGCAGTACTTC
TRBV3-1/TRBV3-2	TRBD1	TRBJ1-1	-	CASSLLAGQGGGEAFF	TGTGCCAGCAGCCTCCTCGCGGGACAGGGAGGGGGCGAAGCTTTCTTT
TRBV7-9	TRBD1	TRBJ1-3	-	CASSLGATGAASGNTIYF	TGTGCCAGCAGCTTAGGCGCGACAGGGGCTGCCTCTGGAAACACCATATATTTT
TRBV5-5	TRBD1	TRBJ2-3	once	CASSFWLQGDTQYF	TGTGCCAGCAGCTTTTGGTTACAGGGGGATACGCAGTATTTT
TRBV30	TRBD1	TRBJ1-1	-	CAWSPGQGSDAFF	TGTGCCTGGAGCCCGGGACAGGGATCCGACGCTTTCTTT
TRBV6-9	-	TRBJ1-1	-	CASTPKGGLIEAFF	TGTGCCAGCACCCCGAAGGGGGGTTTGATTGAAGCTTTCTTT
TRBV25-1	-	TRBJ2-7	-	CASSEGTGEQYF	TGTGCCAGCAGTGAAGGAACGGGGGAGCAGTACTTC
TRBV6-5	-	TRBJ2-7	-	CASTELGGSPYEQYF	TGTGCCAGCACCGAGCTCGGGGGTTCGCCTTACGAGCAGTACTTC
TRBV2	TRBD1	TRBJ2-7	-	CASMGTGPLSSYEQYF	TGTGCCAGCATGGGGACAGGGCCGTTAAGCTCCTACGAGCAGTACTTC
TRBV10-3	TRBD2	TRBJ2-3	-	CAISPGTSGGGDTQYF	TGTGCCATCAGTCCCGGGACTAGCGGGGGAGGGGATACGCAGTATTTT
TRBV9	TRBD2	TRBJ2-2	-	CASSPSGVNTGELFF	TGTGCCAGCAGCCCTAGCGGAGTAAACACCGGGGAGCTGTTTTTT
TRBV28	TRBD1	TRBJ1-4	-	CASSSRGFTNEKLFF	TGTGCCAGCAGTAGCAGGGGGTTCACTAATGAAAAACTGTTTTTT
TRBV7-3	-	TRBJ2-3	few	CASSLDGVNSDTQYF	TGTGCCAGCAGCTTAGACGGGGTGAATTCAGATACGCAGTATTTT
TRBV13	-	TRBJ2-1	-	CASSLAPVSSYNEQFF	TGTGCCAGCAGCTTAGCTCCCGTGAGCTCCTACAATGAGCAGTTCTTC
TRBV7-2	-	TRBJ1-3	few	CASSYRGSSGNTIYF	TGTGCCAGCAGCTACCGGGGCTCCTCTGGAAACACCATATATTTT
TRBV7-9	-	TRBJ2-7	-	CASSAALGGDRTYEQYF	TGTGCCAGCAGCGCTGCTTTGGGGGGTGATAGGACCTACGAGCAGTACTTC
TRBV12-3/TRBV12-4	TRBD1	TRBJ1-1	-	CASSPGTGLEAFF	TGTGCCAGCAGTCCGGGGACAGGTCTTGAAGCTTTCTTT
TRBV6-5	-	TRBJ1-6	-	CASSYGGLRSPLHF	TGTGCCAGCAGTTATGGGGGGCTCCGGTCACCCCTCCACTTT
TRBV5-6	-	TRBJ1-1	-	CASSLGTVMNTEAFF	TGTGCCAGCAGCTTGGGGACAGTAATGAACACTGAAGCTTTCTTT
TRBV6-6	TRBD1	TRBJ1-1	-	CASSRQGQGASEAFF	TGTGCCAGCAGTCGACAGGGACAGGGGGCCTCTGAAGCTTTCTTT
TRBV18	-	TRBJ2-5	-	CASSPPGSGQETQYF	TGTGCCAGCTCACCACCAGGATCAGGCCAAGAGACCCAGTACTTC
TRBV19	-	TRBJ2-1	-	CASSMNWGDNEQFF	TGTGCCAGTAGTATGAATTGGGGAGACAATGAGCAGTTCTTC
TRBV9	-	TRBJ1-1	-	CASSVDRVDTEAFF	TGTGCCAGCAGCGTAGACAGGGTTGACACTGAAGCTTTCTTT
TRBV28	-	TRBJ1-1	-	CASSLTDVREGGTEAFF	TGTGCCAGCAGTTTAACGGACGTCCGGGAGGGAGGAACTGAAGCTTTCTTT
TRBV25-1	-	TRBJ1-1	-	CASSPTSNTEAFF	TGTGCCAGCAGTCCAACATCGAACACTGAAGCTTTCTTT
TRBV4-1	-	TRBJ2-2	-	CASSQDVAVTGELFF	TGCGCCAGCAGCCAAGATGTAGCAGTCACCGGGGAGCTGTTTTTT
TRBV6-6	-	TRBJ1-5	-	CASSYSLGAQPQHF	TGTGCCAGCAGTTACTCTTTAGGAGCTCAGCCCCAGCATTTT
TRBV4-1	-	TRBJ1-1	-	CASSQDLGPENTEAFF	TGCGCCAGCAGCCAAGATCTAGGGCCGGAAAACACTGAAGCTTTCTTT
TRBV7-2	-	TRBJ1-1	-	CASSLEDWGKTEAFF	TGTGCCAGCAGCTTAGAAGATTGGGGGAAGACTGAAGCTTTCTTT
TRBV28	-	TRBJ1-6	-	CATRPTPYNSPLHF	TGTGCCACCCGTCCGACCCCGTATAATTCACCCCTCCACTTT
TRBV4-2	-	TRBJ1-4	-	CASSEIGETNEKLFF	TGTGCCAGCAGCGAGATTGGGGAGACTAATGAAAAACTGTTTTTT
TRBV7-9	-	TRBJ1-3	few	CASSLASGNTIYF	TGTGCCAGCAGCTTGGCCTCTGGAAACACCATATATTTT
TRBV9	-	TRBJ2-3	-	CASSRQQISTDTQYF	TGTGCCAGCAGCAGACAACAGATAAGCACAGATACGCAGTATTTT
TRBV7-6	-	TRBJ2-2	-	CASSSWTANTGELFF	TGTGCCAGCAGCTCCTGGACAGCGAACACCGGGGAGCTGTTTTTT
TRBV28	-	TRBJ1-2	-	CASSSVGTGRFGYTF	TGTGCCAGCAGTTCCGTCGGAACAGGGCGATTTGGCTACACCTTC
TRBV2	-	TRBJ1-2	-	CASSGDYDGYTF	TGTGCCAGCAGTGGGGATTATGATGGCTACACCTTC
TRBV7-9	TRBD1	TRBJ2-1	-	CASSPSGQSYNEQFF	TGTGCCAGCAGCCCTTCGGGACAGTCCTACAATGAGCAGTTCTTC
TRBV7-9	TRBD1	TRBJ1-4	-	CASTYTQGTEKLFF	TGTGCCAGCACCTATACACAGGGGACTGAAAAACTGTTTTTT
TRBV5-1	TRBD1	TRBJ2-3	-	CASSGTGDRGGADTQYF	TGCGCCAGCAGCGGGACCGGGGACAGGGGAGGGGCAGATACGCAGTATTTT